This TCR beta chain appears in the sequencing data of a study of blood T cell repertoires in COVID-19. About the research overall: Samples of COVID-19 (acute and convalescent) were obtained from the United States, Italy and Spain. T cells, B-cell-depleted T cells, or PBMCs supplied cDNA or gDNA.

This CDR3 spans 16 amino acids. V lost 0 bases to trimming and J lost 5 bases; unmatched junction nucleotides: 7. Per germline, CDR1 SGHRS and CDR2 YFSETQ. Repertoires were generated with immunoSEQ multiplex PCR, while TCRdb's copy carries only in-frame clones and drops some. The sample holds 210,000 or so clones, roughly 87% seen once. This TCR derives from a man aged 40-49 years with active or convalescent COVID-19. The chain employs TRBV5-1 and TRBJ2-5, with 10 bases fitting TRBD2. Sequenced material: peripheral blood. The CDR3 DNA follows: TGCGCCAGCAGCTTGGGGCATAGCGGGGGGATGGAGACCCAGTACTTC. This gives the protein CASSLGHSGGMETQYF. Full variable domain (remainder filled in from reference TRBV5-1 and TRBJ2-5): KAGVTQTPRYLIKTRGQQVTLSCSPISGHRSVSWYQQTPGQGLQFLFEYFSETQRNKGNFPGRFSGRQFSNSRSEMNVSTLELGDSALYLCASSLGHSGGMETQYFGPGTRLLVL.